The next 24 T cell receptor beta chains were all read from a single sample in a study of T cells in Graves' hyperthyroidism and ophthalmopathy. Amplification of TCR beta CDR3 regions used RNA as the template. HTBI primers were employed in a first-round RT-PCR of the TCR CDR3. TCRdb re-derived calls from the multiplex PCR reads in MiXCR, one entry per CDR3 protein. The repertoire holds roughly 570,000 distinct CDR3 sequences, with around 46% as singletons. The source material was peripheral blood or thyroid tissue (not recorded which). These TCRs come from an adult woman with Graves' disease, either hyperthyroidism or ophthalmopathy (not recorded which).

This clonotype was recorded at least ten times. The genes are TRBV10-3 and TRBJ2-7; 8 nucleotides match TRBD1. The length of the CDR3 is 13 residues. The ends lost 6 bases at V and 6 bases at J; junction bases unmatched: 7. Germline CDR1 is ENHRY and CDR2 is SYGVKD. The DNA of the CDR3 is TGTGCCATCAGGACCGTGGACAGGGCCGAGCAGTACTTC. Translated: CAIRTVDRAEQYF.

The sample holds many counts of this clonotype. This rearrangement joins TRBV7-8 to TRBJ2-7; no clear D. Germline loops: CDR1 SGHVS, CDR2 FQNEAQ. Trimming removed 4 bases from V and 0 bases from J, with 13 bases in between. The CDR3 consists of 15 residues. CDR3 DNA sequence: TGTGCCAGCAGCTCTCGCCGCGGATTCTCCTACGAGCAGTACTTC. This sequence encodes CASSSRRGFSYEQYF.

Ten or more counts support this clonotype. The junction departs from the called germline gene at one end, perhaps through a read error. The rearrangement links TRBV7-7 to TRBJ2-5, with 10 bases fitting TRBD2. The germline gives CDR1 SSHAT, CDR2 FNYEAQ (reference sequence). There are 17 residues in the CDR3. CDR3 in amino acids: CASSLVLAGDYQETQYF. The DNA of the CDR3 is TGTGCTAGCAGCTTAGTGCTAGCGGGAGACTACCAAGAGACCCAGTACTTC.

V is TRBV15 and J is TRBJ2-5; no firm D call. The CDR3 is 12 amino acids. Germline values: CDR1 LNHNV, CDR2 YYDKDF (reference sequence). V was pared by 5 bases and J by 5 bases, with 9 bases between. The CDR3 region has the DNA TGTGCCACCAGCCCAGGTCTGGAGACCCAGTACTTC. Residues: CATSPGLETQYF. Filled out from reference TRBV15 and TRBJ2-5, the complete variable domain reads DAMVIQNPRYQVTQFGKPVTLSCSQTLNHNVMYWYQQKSSQAPKLLFHYYDKDFNNEADTPDNFQSRRPNTSFCFLDIRSPGLGDTAMYLCATSPGLETQYFGPGTRLLVL.

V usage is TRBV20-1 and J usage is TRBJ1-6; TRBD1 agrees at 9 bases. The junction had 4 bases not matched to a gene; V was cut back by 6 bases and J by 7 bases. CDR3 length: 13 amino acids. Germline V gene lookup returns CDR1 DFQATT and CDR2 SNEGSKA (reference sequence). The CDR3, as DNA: TGCAGTGCCCGACAGGGGGGGAATTCACCCCTCCACTTT. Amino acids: CSARQGGNSPLHF.

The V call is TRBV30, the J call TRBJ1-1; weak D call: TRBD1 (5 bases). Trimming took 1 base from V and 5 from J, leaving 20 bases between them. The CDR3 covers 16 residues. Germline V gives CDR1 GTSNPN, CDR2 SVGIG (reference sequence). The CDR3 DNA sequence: TGTGCCTGGAGTGCCCCCGCGCTGGGGGGGTGGACTGAAGCTTTCTTT. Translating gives CAWSAPALGGWTEAFF.

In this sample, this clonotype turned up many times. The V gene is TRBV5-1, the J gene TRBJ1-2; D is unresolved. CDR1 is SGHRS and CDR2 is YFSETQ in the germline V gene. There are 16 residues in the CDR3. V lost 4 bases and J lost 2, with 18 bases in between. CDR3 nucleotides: TGCGCCAGCAGCCCTTACGGCGCGGGAGGGAACTATGGCTACACCTTC. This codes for CASSPYGAGGNYGYTF.

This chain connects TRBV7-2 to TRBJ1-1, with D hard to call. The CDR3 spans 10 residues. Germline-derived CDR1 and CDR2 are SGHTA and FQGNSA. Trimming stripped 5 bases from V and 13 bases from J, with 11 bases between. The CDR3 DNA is TGTGCCAGCAGCCATCCCCCAGATTTCTTT. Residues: CASSHPPDFF.

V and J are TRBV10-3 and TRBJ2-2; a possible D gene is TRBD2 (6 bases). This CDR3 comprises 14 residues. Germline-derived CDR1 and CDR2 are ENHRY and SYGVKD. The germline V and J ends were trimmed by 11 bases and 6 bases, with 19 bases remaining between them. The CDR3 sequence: CASSSEPGAGELFF. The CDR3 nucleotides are TGTGCCTCCTCCTCGGAGCCGGGGGCCGGGGAGCTGTTTTTT.

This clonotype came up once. The CDR3 DNA reads as TGTGCCATCAGTCACGGGGTAGGACAGGGTGAACGAGAGACCCAGTACTTC. Encoded protein: CAISHGVGQGERETQYF. The chain combines TRBV10-3 with TRBJ2-5; 8 nucleotides line up with TRBD1. This CDR3 is 17 amino acids long. Germline CDR1 is ENHRY and CDR2 is SYGVKD. With 5 bases clipped from V and 4 bases from J, the junction kept 15 bases outside the gene matches.

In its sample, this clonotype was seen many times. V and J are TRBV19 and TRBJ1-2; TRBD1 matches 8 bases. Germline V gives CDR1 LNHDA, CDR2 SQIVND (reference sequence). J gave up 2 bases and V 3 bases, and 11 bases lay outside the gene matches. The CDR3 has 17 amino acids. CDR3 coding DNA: TGTGCCAGTAGTATGAGACAGGGGCAATTACGAAACTATGGCTACACCTTC. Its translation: CASSMRQGQLRNYGYTF.

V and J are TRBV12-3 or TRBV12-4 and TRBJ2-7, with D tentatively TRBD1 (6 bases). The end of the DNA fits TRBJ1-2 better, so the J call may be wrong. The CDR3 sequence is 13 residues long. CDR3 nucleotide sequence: TGTGCCAGCAGTTCTCGACAGGAGTATGGCTACACCTTC. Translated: CASSSRQEYGYTF.

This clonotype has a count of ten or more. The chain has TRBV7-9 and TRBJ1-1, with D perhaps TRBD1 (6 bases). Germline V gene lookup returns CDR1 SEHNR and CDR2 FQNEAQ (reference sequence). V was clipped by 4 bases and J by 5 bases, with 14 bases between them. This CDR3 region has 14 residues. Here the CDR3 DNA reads TGTGCCAGCAGCTCGCAAGGGGGGTGGACTGAAGCTTTCTTT. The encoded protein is CASSSQGGWTEAFF.

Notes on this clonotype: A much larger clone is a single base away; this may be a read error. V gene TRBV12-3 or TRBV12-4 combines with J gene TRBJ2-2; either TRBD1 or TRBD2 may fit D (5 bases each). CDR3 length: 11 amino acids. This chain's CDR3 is CASSYRGELLF. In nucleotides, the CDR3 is TGTGCCAGCAGTTATCGAGGGGAGCTGCTTTTT.

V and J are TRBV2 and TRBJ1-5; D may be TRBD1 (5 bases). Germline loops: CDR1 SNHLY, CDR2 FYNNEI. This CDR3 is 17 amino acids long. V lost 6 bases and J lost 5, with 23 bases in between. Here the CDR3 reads CASSGQGVLGVDQPQHF. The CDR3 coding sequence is TGTGCCAGCAGCGGGCAGGGAGTTCTCGGAGTCGATCAGCCCCAGCATTTT.

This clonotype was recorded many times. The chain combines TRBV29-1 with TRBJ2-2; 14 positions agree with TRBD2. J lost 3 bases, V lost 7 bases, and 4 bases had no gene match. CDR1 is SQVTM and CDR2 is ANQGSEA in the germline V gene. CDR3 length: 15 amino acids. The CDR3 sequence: CSAGLAGGDTGELFF. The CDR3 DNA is TGCAGCGCCGGACTAGCGGGAGGAGACACCGGGGAGCTGTTTTTT.

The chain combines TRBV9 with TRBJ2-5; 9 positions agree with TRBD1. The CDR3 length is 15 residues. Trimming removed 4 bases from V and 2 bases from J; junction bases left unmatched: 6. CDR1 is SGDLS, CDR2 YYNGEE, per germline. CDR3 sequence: CASSQWDRAQETQYF. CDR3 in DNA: TGTGCCAGCAGCCAATGGGACAGGGCACAAGAGACCCAGTACTTC. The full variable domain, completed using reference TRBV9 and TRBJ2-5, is DSGVTQTPKHLITATGQRVTLRCSPRSGDLSVYWYQQSLDQGLQFLIQYYNGEERAKGNILERFSAQQFPDLHSELNLSSLELGDSALYFCASSQWDRAQETQYFGPGTRLLVL.

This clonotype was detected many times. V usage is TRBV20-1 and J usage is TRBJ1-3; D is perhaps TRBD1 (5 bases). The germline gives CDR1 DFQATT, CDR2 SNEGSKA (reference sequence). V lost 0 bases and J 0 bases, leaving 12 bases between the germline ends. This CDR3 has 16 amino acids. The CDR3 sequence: CSARDHRRRSGNTIYF. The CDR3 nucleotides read TGCAGTGCTAGAGATCACAGGCGCCGCTCTGGAAACACCATATATTTT.

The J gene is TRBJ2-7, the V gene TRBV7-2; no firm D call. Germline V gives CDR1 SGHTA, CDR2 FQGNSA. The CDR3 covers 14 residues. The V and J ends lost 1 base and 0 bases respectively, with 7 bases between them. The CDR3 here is CASSLEQISYEQYF. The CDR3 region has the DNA TGTGCCAGCAGCTTAGAACAGATCTCCTACGAGCAGTACTTC.

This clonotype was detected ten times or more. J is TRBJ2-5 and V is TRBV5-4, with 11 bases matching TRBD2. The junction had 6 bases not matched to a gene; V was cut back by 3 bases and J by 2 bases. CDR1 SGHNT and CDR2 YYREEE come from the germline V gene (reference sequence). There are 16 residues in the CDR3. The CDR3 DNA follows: TGTGCCAGCAGCTCAGCGACTAGCGGGACACAAGAGACCCAGTACTTC. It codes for CASSSATSGTQETQYF.

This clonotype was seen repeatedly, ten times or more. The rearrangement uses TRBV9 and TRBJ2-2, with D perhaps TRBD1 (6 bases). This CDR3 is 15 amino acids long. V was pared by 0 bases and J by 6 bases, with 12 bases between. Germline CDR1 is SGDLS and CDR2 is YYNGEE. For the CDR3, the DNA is TGTGCCAGCAGCGTAGGTAACAGGGCGGCCGGGGAGCTGTTTTTT. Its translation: CASSVGNRAAGELFF.

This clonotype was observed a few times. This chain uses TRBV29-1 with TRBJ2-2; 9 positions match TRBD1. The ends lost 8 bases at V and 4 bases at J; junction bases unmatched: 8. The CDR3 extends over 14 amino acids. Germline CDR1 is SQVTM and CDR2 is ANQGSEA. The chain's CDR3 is CSLRDRVITGELFF. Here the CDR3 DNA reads TGCAGCTTAAGGGACAGGGTAATCACCGGGGAGCTGTTTTTT.

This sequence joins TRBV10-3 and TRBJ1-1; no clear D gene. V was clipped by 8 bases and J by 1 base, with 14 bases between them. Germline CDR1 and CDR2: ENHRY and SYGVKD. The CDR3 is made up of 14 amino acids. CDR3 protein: CAILGTNSNTEAFF. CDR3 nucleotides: TGTGCCATCCTTGGTACAAACTCGAACACTGAAGCTTTCTTT.

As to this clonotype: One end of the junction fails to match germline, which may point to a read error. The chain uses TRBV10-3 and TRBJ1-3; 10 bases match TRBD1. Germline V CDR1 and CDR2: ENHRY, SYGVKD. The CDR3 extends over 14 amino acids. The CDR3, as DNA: TGTGCCATCAGTGACTGGACAGGGGGGAGGCGCCTGGATTTT. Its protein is CAISDWTGGRRLDF.